This T cell receptor (beta chain) was documented in a study of blood T cell repertoires in COVID-19. On the study more broadly: In each case, the material was cDNA or gDNA derived from T cells, B-cell-depleted T cells, or PBMCs.

One Seattle source followed patients from active infection through their disease course. Per the authors' pipeline: Amplification of reference gene primers provided the estimated nucleated cell counts. Clones were sequenced by immunoSEQ multiplex PCR, and TCRdb holds only the in-frame ones, with some missing. V and J calls and clone size are as listed in that table; D and trimming were resolved from the DNA. The sample contains 150,000 to 180,000 clones, 75% to 85% of which appear only once. The receptor comes from a woman aged 60 to 75 with COVID-19, enrolled during active disease. Sequencing was done on a sample of peripheral blood.

This CDR3 is CASSQGALARRGADTQYF. The CDR3, as DNA: TGTGCCAGCAGCCAAGGGGCACTAGCGAGGAGGGGCGCAGATACGCAGTATTTT. The chain uses TRBV3-1 (or the pseudogene TRBV3-2) and TRBJ2-3; TRBD2 matches 7 bases. The V gene's germline CDR1 is LGHDT and CDR2 YNNKEL (reference sequence). The length of the CDR3 is 18 residues. V dropped 1 base and J dropped 4; count of bases not matched to a gene: 14.